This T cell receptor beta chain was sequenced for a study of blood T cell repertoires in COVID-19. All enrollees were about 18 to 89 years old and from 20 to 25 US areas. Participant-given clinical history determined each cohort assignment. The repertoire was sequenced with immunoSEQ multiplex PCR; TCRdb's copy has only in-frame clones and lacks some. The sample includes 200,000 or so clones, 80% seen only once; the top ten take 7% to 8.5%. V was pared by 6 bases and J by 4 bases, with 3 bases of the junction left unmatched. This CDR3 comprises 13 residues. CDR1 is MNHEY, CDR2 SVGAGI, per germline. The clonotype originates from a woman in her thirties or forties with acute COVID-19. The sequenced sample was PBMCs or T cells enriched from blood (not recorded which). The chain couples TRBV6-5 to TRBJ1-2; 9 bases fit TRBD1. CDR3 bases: TGTGCCAGCAGGACAGGGGGGGCCTATGGCTACACCTTC. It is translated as CASRTGGAYGYTF.